The rows below give T cell receptor beta chains drawn from one sample of a study of shared T cell receptors in the human thymus. Sequenced by immunoSEQ multiplex PCR; TCRdb stores in-frame clones only, minus some. The sample has 700,000 to 750,000 clones, 80% to 90% seen once. These same data were also listed under a study on human thymus T cells.

The sample consisted of thymocytes. The receptors here all came from a girl under three years old with a congenital heart defect. Each CDR3 is given with its conserved first and last residue. The D gene is left open where the match is weak. Size values are once, few and many counts, or a class for expanded clones, and some rows have none.

clone_size d_call j_call v_call cdr3_nt cdr3_aa
NA NA TRBJ1-5 TRBV10-3 TGTGCCATCAGTGAGTCGAAAGGGGTAGATCAGCCCCAGCATTTT CAISESKGVDQPQHF
NA TRBD1 TRBJ2-1 TRBV11-2 TGTGCCAGCAGCCTCCCACATACAGGGGGAACTAATGAGCAGTTCTTC CASSLPHTGGTNEQFF
NA TRBD1 TRBJ2-7 TRBV7-6 TGTGCCAGCAGCTTATGGGGCGCGGGACAGGCGTCGAGCTCCTACGAGCAGTACTTC CASSLWGAGQASSSYEQYF
few TRBD2 TRBJ2-1 TRBV28 TGTGCCAGCATCCCTGAGCCCCGGACTAGCGGGGTATACTATTACAATGAGCAGTTCTTC CASIPEPRTSGVYYYNEQFF
NA TRBD2 TRBJ2-1 TRBV5-1 TGCGCCAGCAGCTACTCGGGGGGGCCGAGGGATGAGCAGTTCTTC CASSYSGGPRDEQFF
NA TRBD2 TRBJ2-3 TRBV7-9 TGTGCCAGCAGCTTAGGGGGTAGCGGGGGCGCAGATACGCAGTATTTT CASSLGGSGGADTQYF
NA TRBD2 TRBJ2-1 TRBV5-1 TGCGCCAGCAGCTTGATCTGTAGCGGGTTAAATGAGCAGTTCTTC CASSLICSGLNEQFF
few NA TRBJ1-1 TRBV4-1 TGCGCCAGCAGCCAATCGACAGCGAACACTGAAGCTTTCTTT CASSQSTANTEAFF
NA NA TRBJ2-4 TRBV4-1 TGCGCCAGCAGCCAAGTCGGAGGTGGAATCAAAAACATTCAGTACTTC CASSQVGGGIKNIQYF
NA NA TRBJ1-3 TRBV6-5 TGTGCCAGCAGTAACGACAGGAGGGGAAACACCATATATTTT CASSNDRRGNTIYF
NA TRBD1 TRBJ1-4 TRBV28 TGTGCCAGCAGGCCGGGACAGGATGCAACTAATGAAAAACTGTTTTTT CASRPGQDATNEKLFF
few TRBD1 TRBJ1-2 TRBV4-1 TGCGCCAGCAGCTACCGACAGGGTTTTAACTATGGCTACACCTTC CASSYRQGFNYGYTF
NA NA TRBJ1-6 TRBV27 TGTGCCAGCAGTTTCTTCCTAGGAAGTTCCCCCGTCCTCCTCCACTTT CASSFFLGSSPVLLHF
NA NA TRBJ2-3 TRBV28 TGTGCCAGCAGTTTATTGGGCAGGGCGGATACGCAGTATTTT CASSLLGRADTQYF
NA TRBD1 TRBJ2-5 TRBV27 TGTGCCAGCAGTTCGTTCGGGACAGGGAAAGAGACCCAGTACTTC CASSSFGTGKETQYF
NA TRBD1 TRBJ1-1 TRBV2 TGTGCCAGCAGCATACCTTCGGACAGGGTGATGAACACTGAAGCTTTCTTT CASSIPSDRVMNTEAFF
NA NA TRBJ2-7 TRBV5-1 TGCGCCAGCAGCCGAGACCTTCGGAGGTACGAGCAGTACTTC CASSRDLRRYEQYF
NA NA TRBJ2-5 TRBV27 TGTGCCAGCAGTTTATCGGGAGTTCAAGAGACCCAGTACTTC CASSLSGVQETQYF
NA NA TRBJ2-1 TRBV29-1 TGCAGCGCTGCGGGAAAGCCGGTCAGGGATTCTGGCAATGAGCAGTTCTTC CSAAGKPVRDSGNEQFF
NA NA TRBJ2-7 TRBV4-2 TGTGCCAGCAGCCGAGTCACCGGAGGCTACGAGCAGTACTTC CASSRVTGGYEQYF
NA NA TRBJ2-5 TRBV9 TGTGCCAGCAGCGTAAGAGACTGGCCTCGGGAGACCCAGTACTTC CASSVRDWPRETQYF
NA NA TRBJ2-7 TRBV6-1 TGTGCCAGCAGTGATTTGCGGGCCCCCTACGAGCAGTACTTC CASSDLRAPYEQYF
once NA TRBJ1-2 TRBV29-1 TGCAGCGTCAGACAGGTTCTTGGGGGCTACACCTTC CSVRQVLGGYTF
NA NA TRBJ2-3 TRBV7-9 TGTGCCAGCAGCTTACGGGGTATAGGCACAGATACGCAGTATTTT CASSLRGIGTDTQYF
NA TRBD1 TRBJ1-1 TRBV5-6 TGTGCCAGCAGCTTGGGTCGGGACAGGGCGACTGAAGCTTTCTTT CASSLGRDRATEAFF
NA TRBD1 TRBJ1-5 TRBV10-1 TGCGCCAGCAGAGCAGGGGGCGGCAATCAGCCCCAGCATTTT CASRAGGGNQPQHF
NA TRBD1 TRBJ1-2 TRBV5-1 TGCGCCAGCAGCTTGGGCGACAGGGCCGGGAGTGGCTACACCTTC CASSLGDRAGSGYTF
NA NA TRBJ2-7 TRBV20-1 TGCAGTGCCCTCCCCTACGAGCAGTACTTC CSALPYEQYF
few NA TRBJ2-7 TRBV12-5 TGTGCTAGTGGCCCCGGGAACTACGAGCAGTACTTC CASGPGNYEQYF
NA NA TRBJ2-3 TRBV10-3 TGTGCCAGCTGTGGAGCGGCGGACCGTTTCATAGATACGCAGTATTTT CASCGAADRFIDTQYF
few TRBD1 TRBJ1-1 TRBV4-1 TGCGCCAGCAGCCTAACACAGAGGGGGCCCGGAGCTTTCTTT CASSLTQRGPGAFF
NA TRBD2 TRBJ2-1 TRBV5-1 TGCGCCAGCAGCTTGCCCACTAGCGGGGGGTACAATGAGCAGTTCTTC CASSLPTSGGYNEQFF
NA TRBD2 TRBJ2-1 TRBV5-4 TGTGCCAGCAGCTTAGTAGCGGGGGGAGGTAATGAGCAGTTCTTC CASSLVAGGGNEQFF
NA NA TRBJ2-5 TRBV7-6 TGTGCCAGCAGCTTGAGCCGCCCTCAAGCAACAGAGACCCAGTACTTC CASSLSRPQATETQYF
NA NA TRBJ2-2 TRBV4-3 TGCGCCAGCAGCCAAGATTTAAGGAGAAAGGCCGGGGAGCTGTTTTTT CASSQDLRRKAGELFF
NA NA TRBJ1-2 TRBV5-1 TGCGCCAGCAGCTTAACACAGGGAGTCGGCTACACCTTC CASSLTQGVGYTF
NA NA TRBJ2-7 TRBV5-6 TGTGCCAGCAGCTTTTACAGGAACTCCTACGAGCAGTACTTC CASSFYRNSYEQYF
NA NA TRBJ1-1 TRBV7-8 TGTGCCAGCAGCTTTTTCGGTCAGGAATTGAACACTGAAGCTTTCTTT CASSFFGQELNTEAFF